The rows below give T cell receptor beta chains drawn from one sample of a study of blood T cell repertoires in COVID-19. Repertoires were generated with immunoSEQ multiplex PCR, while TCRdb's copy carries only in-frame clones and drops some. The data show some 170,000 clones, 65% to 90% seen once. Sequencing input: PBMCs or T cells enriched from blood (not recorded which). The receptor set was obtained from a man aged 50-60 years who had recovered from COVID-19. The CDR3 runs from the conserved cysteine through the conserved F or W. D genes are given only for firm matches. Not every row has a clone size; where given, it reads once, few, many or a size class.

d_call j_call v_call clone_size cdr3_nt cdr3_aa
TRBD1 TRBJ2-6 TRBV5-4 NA TGTGCCAGCAGCTTAGGGACAGGGGTTGGCTCTGGGGCCAACGTCCTGACTTTC CASSLGTGVGSGANVLTF
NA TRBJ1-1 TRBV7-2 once TGTGCCAGCAGCATACAAGGGGCGAACACTGAAGCTTTCTTT CASSIQGANTEAFF
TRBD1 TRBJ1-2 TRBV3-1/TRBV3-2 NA TGTGCCAGCAGCCGACAGGGGAACAACTATGGCTACACCTTC CASSRQGNNYGYTF
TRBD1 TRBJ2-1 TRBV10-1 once TGCGCCAGCAGTGAAGGGACAGGCTCCTACAATGAGCAGTTCTTC CASSEGTGSYNEQFF
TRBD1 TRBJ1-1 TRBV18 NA TGTGCCAGCTCACCACCGGGACAGGGGAGGACTGAAGCTTTCTTT CASSPPGQGRTEAFF
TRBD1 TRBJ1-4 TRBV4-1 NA TGCGCCAGCAGCCAAGAAGGGGACAGGCACAATGAAAAACTGTTTTTT CASSQEGDRHNEKLFF
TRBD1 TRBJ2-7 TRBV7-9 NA TGTGCCAGCAGCTTCAGGACAGGGCCGGGCGAGCAGTACTTC CASSFRTGPGEQYF
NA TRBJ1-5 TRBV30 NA TGTGCCTGGGGACAGCCAGGACAGCCCCAGCATTTT CAWGQPGQPQHF
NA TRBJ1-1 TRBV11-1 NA TGTGCCAGCAGACGGTGGACTGAAGCTTTCTTT CASRRWTEAFF
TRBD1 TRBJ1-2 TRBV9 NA TGTGCCAGCAGCCTGGGACAGTTGGACGGCTACACCTTC CASSLGQLDGYTF
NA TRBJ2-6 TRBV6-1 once TGTGCCAGCAGTGAATTGGCCCCCGGGGCCAACGTCCTGACTTTC CASSELAPGANVLTF
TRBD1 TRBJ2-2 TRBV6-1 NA TGTGCCAGCAGTGAACGGTACAGGGGCGGCACCGGGGAGCTGTTTTTT CASSERYRGGTGELFF
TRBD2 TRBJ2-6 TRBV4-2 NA TGTGCCAGCAGCCAAGATCGGGCTAGCGGGGGAACCTCTGGGGCCAACGTCCTGACTTTC CASSQDRASGGTSGANVLTF
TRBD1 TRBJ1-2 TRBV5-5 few TGTGCCAGCAGCCGTGGGACAGGGACTAACTATGGCTACACCTTC CASSRGTGTNYGYTF
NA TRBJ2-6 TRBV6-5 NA TGTGCCAGCACGCCCTATAACTCTGGGGCCAACGTCCTGACTTTC CASTPYNSGANVLTF
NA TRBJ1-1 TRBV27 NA TGTGCCAGCAGGAGGCTCAGGGGCTGGGACACTGAAGCTTTCTTT CASRRLRGWDTEAFF
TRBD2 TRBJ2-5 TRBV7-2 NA TGTGCCAGCAGCCTGACTAGCGGCCAAGAGACCCAGTACTTC CASSLTSGQETQYF
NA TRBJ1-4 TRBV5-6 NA TGTGCCAGCAGCTTCCGGACAGCTAATGAAAAACTGTTTTTT CASSFRTANEKLFF
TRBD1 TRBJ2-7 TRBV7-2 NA TGTGCCAGCAGCGACCCGGACAGGGGGTTATACGAGCAGTACTTC CASSDPDRGLYEQYF
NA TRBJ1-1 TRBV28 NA TGTGCCACGCACTGGGACAACGGAGGCGGCACTGAAGCTTTCTTT CATHWDNGGGTEAFF
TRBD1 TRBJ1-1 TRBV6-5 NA TGTGCCAGCAGGCACGACAGGGACACTGAAGCTTTCTTT CASRHDRDTEAFF
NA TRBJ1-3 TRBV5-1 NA TGCGCCAGCAGCTTGGTGTCGGGCTCTGGAAACACCATATATTTT CASSLVSGSGNTIYF
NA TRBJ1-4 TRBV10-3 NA TGTGCCATCAGTGAGTCCTACTCAACTAATGAAAAACTGTTTTTT CAISESYSTNEKLFF
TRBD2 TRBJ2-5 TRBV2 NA TGTGCCAGCAGTGGTGATAGCGGGGTTTTGCAAGAGACCCAGTACTTC CASSGDSGVLQETQYF
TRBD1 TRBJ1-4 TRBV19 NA TGTGCCAGTAGTACCCGGGACAGCGTTAATGAAAAACTGTTTTTT CASSTRDSVNEKLFF
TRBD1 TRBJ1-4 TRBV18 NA TGTGCCAGCTCACAACCGGGACAGGGGGCTTCTATTCGGCAATCTTCAACTAATGAAAAACTGTTTTTT CASSQPGQGASIRQSSTNEKLFF
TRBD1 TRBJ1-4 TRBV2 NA TGTGCCAGCAGGGGACAGGGGGCAACTAATGAAAAACTGTTTTTT CASRGQGATNEKLFF
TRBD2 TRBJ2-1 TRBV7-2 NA TGTGCCAGCAGCTTATTGGGTACTAGCGGGGGGACCTACAATGAGCAGTTCTTC CASSLLGTSGGTYNEQFF
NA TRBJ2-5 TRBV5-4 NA TGTGCCAGCAGCCTCGGAGGATCGTACCAAGAGACCCAGTACTTC CASSLGGSYQETQYF
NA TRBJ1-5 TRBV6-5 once TGTGCCAGCTCACGTCGAGGTTATAGCAATCAGCCCCAGCATTTT CASSRRGYSNQPQHF
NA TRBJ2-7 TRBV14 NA TGTGCCAGCAGCCAGTACGGGGGGCAGTACGAGCAGTACTTC CASSQYGGQYEQYF
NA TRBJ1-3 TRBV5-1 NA TGCGCCAGCAGCTTGTGGCACTCTGGAAACACCATATATTTT CASSLWHSGNTIYF
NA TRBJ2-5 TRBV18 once TGTGCCAGCTCACGAACAGGGGGGGGTCAAGAGACCCAGTACTTC CASSRTGGGQETQYF
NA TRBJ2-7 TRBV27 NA TGTGCCAGCAGGATCGTCCGGAGGGCCCTCGAGCAGTACTTC CASRIVRRALEQYF
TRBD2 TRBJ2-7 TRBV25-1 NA TGTGCCAGCAGTGAGTCTAGCGGGGGGGATGTAGGCTACGAGCAGTACTTC CASSESSGGDVGYEQYF
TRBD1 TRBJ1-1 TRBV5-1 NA TGCGCCAGCAGCGCTGGACAGGGATCTTTTCTGGACACTGAAGCTTTCTTT CASSAGQGSFLDTEAFF
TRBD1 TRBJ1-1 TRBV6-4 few TGTGCAACCCCGGGGACAGGGAGTACTGAAGCTTTCTTT CATPGTGSTEAFF
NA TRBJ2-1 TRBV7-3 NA TGTGCCAGCAGCTCATCCGCGGCCTACAATGAGCAGTTCTTC CASSSSAAYNEQFF
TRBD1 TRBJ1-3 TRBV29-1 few TGCAGCGTTGAAGTGGTAGGACAGGGGGCTCTACTCTACTCTGGAAACACCATATATTTT CSVEVVGQGALLYSGNTIYF
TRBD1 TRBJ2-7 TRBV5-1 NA TGCGCCAGCAGCCCCTCCGGGACAGGTTACGAGCAGTACTTC CASSPSGTGYEQYF
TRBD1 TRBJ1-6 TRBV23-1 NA TGCGCCAGCAGTCAAAGGGACAGAGTGGGAACGGAGGGTCATTCACCCCTCCACTTT CASSQRDRVGTEGHSPLHF
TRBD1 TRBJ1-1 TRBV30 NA TGTGCCTGGAGTGTACCTACCGGGACAGCGAACACTGAAGCTTTCTTT CAWSVPTGTANTEAFF
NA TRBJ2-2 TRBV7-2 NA TGTGCCAGCAGCCAGTTGGGAGGTGTTCGGACCGGGGAGCTGTTTTTT CASSQLGGVRTGELFF
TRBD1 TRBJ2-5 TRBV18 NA TGTGCCAGCTCACCAAACACGCAGGGGGCCGGAGAGACCCAGTACTTC CASSPNTQGAGETQYF
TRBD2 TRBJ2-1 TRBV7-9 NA TGTGCCAGCAGCTTGACCTTCCTCGGGGGGGCCAGAGGGAATGAGCAGTTCTTC CASSLTFLGGARGNEQFF
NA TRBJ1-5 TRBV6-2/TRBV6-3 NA TGTGCCAGCAGTTACTTACTCCGGGTAGGTCAGCCCCAGCATTTT CASSYLLRVGQPQHF
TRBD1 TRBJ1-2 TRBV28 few TGTGCCAGCAGGGAAACCGGGACAGGGGGCTTAGGATATGGCTACACCTTC CASRETGTGGLGYGYTF
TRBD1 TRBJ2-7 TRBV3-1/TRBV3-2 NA TGTGCCAGCTCGACAGGGAACTACGAGCAGTACTTC CASSTGNYEQYF
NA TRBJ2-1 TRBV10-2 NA TGCGCCAGCCAAGGCGGGGGCCCCTACAATGAGCAGTTCTTC CASQGGGPYNEQFF
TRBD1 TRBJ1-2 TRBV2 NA TGTGCCAGCAGTGAGGTCAGGGGGCGCGGATCCTATGGCTACACCTTC CASSEVRGRGSYGYTF
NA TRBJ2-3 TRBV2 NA TGTGCCAGCAGTTCCCCGGGAAGGACAGATACGCAGTATTTT CASSSPGRTDTQYF
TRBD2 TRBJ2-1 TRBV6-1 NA TGTGCCAGCAGTGAATGGTCCGCCCTTGTAGCGGGGGGTAGGAATGAGCAGTTCTTC CASSEWSALVAGGRNEQFF
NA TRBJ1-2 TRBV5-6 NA TGTGCCAGCAGCTTGGTTACTTCCGGGGACTTCTATGGCTACACCTTC CASSLVTSGDFYGYTF